The clone carrying this TCR beta chain turned up a few times. Assay used: immunoSEQ multiplex PCR; TCRdb lists only in-frame clones, some missing. The repertoire consists of around 140,000 clones, with approximately 80% occurring once and the leading ten covering around 1.8%. This entry comes from a study of blood T cell repertoires in COVID-19. About the research overall: Nucleic acid was either cDNA or gDNA, and it came from T cells, B-cell-depleted T cells, or PBMCs.

Sequencing was carried out using peripheral blood. The clonotype originates from a woman aged 55-70 years with acute or convalescent COVID-19.

The CDR3 DNA is TGTGCCACCCAGGACAGTCTCGGTGAAAAACTGTTTTTT. Translating it yields CATQDSLGEKLFF. The rearrangement uses TRBV5-6 and TRBJ1-4, with TRBD1 as a possible D gene (6 bases). Germline values: CDR1 SGHDT, CDR2 YYEEEE. V was clipped by 9 bases and J by 7 bases, with 16 bases between them. The CDR3 sequence is 13 residues long.